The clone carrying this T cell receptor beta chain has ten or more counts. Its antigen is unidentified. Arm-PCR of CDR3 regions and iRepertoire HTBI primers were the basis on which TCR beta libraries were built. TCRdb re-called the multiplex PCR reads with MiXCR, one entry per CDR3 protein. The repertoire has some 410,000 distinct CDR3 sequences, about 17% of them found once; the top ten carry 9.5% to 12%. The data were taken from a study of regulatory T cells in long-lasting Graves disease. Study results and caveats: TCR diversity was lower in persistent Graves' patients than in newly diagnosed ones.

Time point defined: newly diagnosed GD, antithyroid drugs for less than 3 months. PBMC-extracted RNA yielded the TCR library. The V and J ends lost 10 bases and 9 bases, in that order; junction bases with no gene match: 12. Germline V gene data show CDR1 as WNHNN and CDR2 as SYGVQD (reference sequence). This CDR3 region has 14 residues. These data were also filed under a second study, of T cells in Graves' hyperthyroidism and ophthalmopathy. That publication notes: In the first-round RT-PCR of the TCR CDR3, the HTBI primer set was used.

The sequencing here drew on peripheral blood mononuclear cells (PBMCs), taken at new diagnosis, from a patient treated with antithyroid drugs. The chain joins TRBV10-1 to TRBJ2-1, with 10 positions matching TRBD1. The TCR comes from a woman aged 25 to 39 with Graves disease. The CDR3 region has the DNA TGCGCCACCTTTGCTTGGGGACAGGGGATTGAGCAGTTCTTC. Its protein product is CATFAWGQGIEQFF.